This entry is about one T cell receptor (beta chain). Because the CDR3 is missing its conserved closing phenylalanine or tryptophan, this is likely a read error. TCRdb passed the PCR reads through MiXCR, listing each CDR3 protein once. The sample includes around 12,000 distinct CDR3 sequences, around 50% of them seen just once. This specimen belongs to a study of tumor-infiltrating lymphocytes in oesophageal squamous cell carcinoma. CDR1 SGHVS and CDR2 FNYEAQ come from the germline V gene. The V segment lost 5 bases and the J segment 11 bases; nucleotides outside the gene matches: 5. The CDR3 totals 12 residues.

The sequence was collected from a male donor with esophageal squamous cell carcinoma. Source material: esophageal tumor tissue. This chain uses TRBV7-6 with TRBJ2-3; 9 nucleotides align to TRBD1. The CDR3 DNA reads as TGTGCCAGCAGCACAGACAGGGGGGAGCAGTATATT. Protein product: CASSTDRGEQYI.